This T cell receptor beta chain is drawn from a study of blood T cell repertoires in COVID-19. Study-level information: From T cells, B-cell-depleted T cells, or PBMCs came the material, which was cDNA or gDNA.

Original processing notes: Quantification of nucleated cells was approximated via reference gene primer amplification. Repertoires were generated with immunoSEQ multiplex PCR, while TCRdb's copy carries only in-frame clones and drops some. The DNA was the basis for D and trimming; V, J and clone size are from that table. The sample has roughly 200,000 clones, around 91% seen once. This CDR3 contains 15 residues. The ends were cut back, 1 base at V and 4 bases at J, with 13 bases in the middle. Germline V CDR1 and CDR2: LNHDA, SQIVND (reference sequence). This TCR derives from a man aged 45-65 years with acute or convalescent COVID-19. The specimen was peripheral blood. The rearrangement links TRBV19 to TRBJ1-1, with a weak D call TRBD1 (5 bases). The chain's CDR3 is CASSIGFGRVTEAFF. DNA of the CDR3: TGTGCCAGTAGTATAGGGTTTGGCAGGGTCACTGAAGCTTTCTTT.